This T cell receptor beta chain is drawn from a study of blood T cell repertoires in COVID-19. Study as a whole: Collection of acute and convalescent COVID-19 samples took place in the United States, Italy and Spain. Sources were T cells, B-cell-depleted T cells, or PBMCs; the material itself was cDNA or gDNA.

In the source study's methods: Estimates of nucleated cell counts were drawn from the amplification of reference gene primers. Profiling relied on immunoSEQ multiplex PCR, and the TCRdb table lists in-frame clones only, not all of them. That table is the source of V, J and clone size, and D and trimming were worked out from the DNA. The sample lists roughly 60,000 clones, roughly 89% seen once, with approximately 6.2% in the top ten. This CDR3 is 13 amino acids long. From germline, CDR1 is MDHEN and CDR2 SYDVKM. The V segment lost 6 bases and the J segment 7 bases; nucleotides outside the gene matches: 4.

The TCR was taken from a human donor in a cohort sampled during active COVID-19. The V call is TRBV28, the J call TRBJ1-5, with 9 bases that match TRBD1. The material sequenced was peripheral blood. DNA of the CDR3: TGTGCCAGCAGCTGGGGACAGGGACAGCCCCAGCATTTT. Translated, it gives CASSWGQGQPQHF.